This T cell receptor (beta chain) comes out of a study of CD8 T cells in cerebrospinal fluid in Alzheimer's disease. Study-wide results and caveats: EBV-specific clones showed no enrichment in Alzheimer's patients and were not the top expanded clones.

Germline V lookup: CDR1 SGHTS, CDR2 YDEGEE. CDR3 length equals 15 residues. TCRdb reanalyzed the 10x single-cell sequencing reads and collapses them to one entry per CDR3 protein, without DNA. Its table records around 1,700 distinct CDR3 sequences. This clonotype is classed as medium-sized by frequency. Antigen unknown. This chain uses TRBV5-8 with TRBJ2-3; TCRdb picks TRBD1, but there is no DNA to check that call. This receptor was obtained from a human donor in good health. The material sequenced was cerebrospinal fluid. CDR3 region: CASSQMDSGTDTQYF.